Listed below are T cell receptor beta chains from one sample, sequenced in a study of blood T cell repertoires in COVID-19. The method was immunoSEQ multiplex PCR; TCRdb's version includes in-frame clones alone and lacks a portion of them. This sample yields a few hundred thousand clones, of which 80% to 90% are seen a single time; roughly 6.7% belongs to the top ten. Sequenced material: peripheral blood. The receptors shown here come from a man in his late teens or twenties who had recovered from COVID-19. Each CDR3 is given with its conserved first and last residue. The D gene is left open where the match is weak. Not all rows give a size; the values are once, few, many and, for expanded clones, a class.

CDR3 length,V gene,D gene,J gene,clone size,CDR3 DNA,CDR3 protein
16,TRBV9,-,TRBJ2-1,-,TGTGCCAGCAGCGTACAAGGCGGAGGTGGGGTCAGTGAGCAGTTCTTC,CASSVQGGGGVSEQFF
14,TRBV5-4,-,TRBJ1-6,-,TGTGCCAGCAGGGCCAGGGATAGCAATTCACCCCTCCACTTT,CASRARDSNSPLHF
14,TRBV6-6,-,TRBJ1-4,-,TGTGCCAGCAGTCCAGGGCTCCCTAATGAAAAACTGTTTTTT,CASSPGLPNEKLFF
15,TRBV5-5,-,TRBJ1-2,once,TGTGCCAGCAGCTTGGAACACCATTCTAACTATGGCTACACCTTC,CASSLEHHSNYGYTF
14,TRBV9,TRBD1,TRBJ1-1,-,TGTGCCAGCAGCCAGGGACAGGGGGCGGCTGAAGCTTTCTTT,CASSQGQGAAEAFF
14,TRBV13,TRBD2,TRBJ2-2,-,TGTGCCAGCAGCCCAAGCGGGAGCGACGGGGAGCTGTTTTTT,CASSPSGSDGELFF
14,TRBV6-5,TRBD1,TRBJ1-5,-,TGTGCCAGCAGTTACAGACAGGGGAATCAGCCCCAGCATTTT,CASSYRQGNQPQHF
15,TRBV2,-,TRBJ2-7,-,TGTGCCAGCAGTGATCTGTTCGACGAGCGGTACGAGCAGTACTTC,CASSDLFDERYEQYF
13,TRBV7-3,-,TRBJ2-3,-,TGTGCCAGCAGCAGACAAGTCACAGATACGCAGTATTTT,CASSRQVTDTQYF
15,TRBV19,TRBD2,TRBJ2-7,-,TGTGCCAGTAGTCCAGGACTAGCGGCAGCCTACGAGCAGTACTTC,CASSPGLAAAYEQYF
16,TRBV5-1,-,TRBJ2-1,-,TGCGCCAGCAGCGAGCTCCGGGACTCCCTCTTGGGTGAGCAGTTCTTC,CASSELRDSLLGEQFF
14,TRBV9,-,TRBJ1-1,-,TGTGCCAGCAGCCCCAACCCAGGAAACACTGAAGCTTTCTTT,CASSPNPGNTEAFF
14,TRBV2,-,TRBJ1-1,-,TGTGCCAGCAGTGGTTGGGGCGGGAACACTGAAGCTTTCTTT,CASSGWGGNTEAFF
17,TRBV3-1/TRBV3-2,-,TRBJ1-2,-,TGTGCCAGCAGCCAAAAGTCGGTTCAGGGCACTAACTATGGCTACACCTTC,CASSQKSVQGTNYGYTF
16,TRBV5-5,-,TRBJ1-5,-,TGTGCCAGCAGCTTTAGGGGCAGGGGTAGCAATCAGCCCCAGCATTTT,CASSFRGRGSNQPQHF
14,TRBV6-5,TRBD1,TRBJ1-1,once,TGTGCCAGCAGTAGCCGACAGGGGAGGGGAGAAGCTTTCTTT,CASSSRQGRGEAFF
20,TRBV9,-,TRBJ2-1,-,TGTGCCAGCAGCAATCCTGGACAGGGGGGAGGACTAGCGGTATACAATGAGCAGTTCTTC,CASSNPGQGGGLAVYNEQFF
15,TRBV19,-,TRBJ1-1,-,TGTGCCAGTTGGGACGCCGGGACAACCAACACTGAAGCTTTCTTT,CASWDAGTTNTEAFF
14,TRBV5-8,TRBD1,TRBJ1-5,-,TGTGCCAGCAGCAGCGACAGGGGGCGGCAGCCCCAGCATTTT,CASSSDRGRQPQHF
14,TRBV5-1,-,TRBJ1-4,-,TGCGCCAGCAGCCCCTTAACAACTAATGAAAAACTGTTTTTT,CASSPLTTNEKLFF
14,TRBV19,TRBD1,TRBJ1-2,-,TGTGCCAGTAGTATTCAGGGGGCTTGGTATGGCTACACCTTC,CASSIQGAWYGYTF
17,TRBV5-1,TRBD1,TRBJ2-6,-,TGCGCCAGCAGCTTACAGGGGGAAGTCGCTGGGGCCAACGTCCTGACTTTC,CASSLQGEVAGANVLTF
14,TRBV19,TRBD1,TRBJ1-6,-,TGTGCCAGTGGTATCACAGGGGTGGGTTCACCCCTCCACTTT,CASGITGVGSPLHF
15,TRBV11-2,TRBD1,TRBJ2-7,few,TGTGCCAGCAGCCCTCCCGGGACAGGACCTTACGAGCAGTACTTC,CASSPPGTGPYEQYF
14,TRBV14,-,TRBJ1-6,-,TGTGCCAGCAGCCTACAAACAGGGAATTCACCCCTCCACTTT,CASSLQTGNSPLHF
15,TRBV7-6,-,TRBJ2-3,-,TGTGCCAGCAGCCTCGTGGAGGGCAGCACAGATACGCAGTATTTT,CASSLVEGSTDTQYF
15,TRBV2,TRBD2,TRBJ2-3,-,TGTGCCAGCAGTCCGCGGGGGGGCTCGGGAGATACGCAGTATTTT,CASSPRGGSGDTQYF
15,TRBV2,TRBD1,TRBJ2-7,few,TGTGCCAGCAGGAGGGACACCGGGACAGGGACCGAGCAGTACTTC,CASRRDTGTGTEQYF
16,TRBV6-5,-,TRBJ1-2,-,TGTGCCAGCAGTTACTCGGCAGTAAGATCTAACTATGGCTACACCTTC,CASSYSAVRSNYGYTF
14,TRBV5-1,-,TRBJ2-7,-,TGCGCCAGCAGCGTACAGGGTAGCTCCTACGAGCAGTACTTC,CASSVQGSSYEQYF
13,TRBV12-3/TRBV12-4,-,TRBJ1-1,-,TGTGCCAGCAGTTTATACTCGAACACTGAAGCTTTCTTT,CASSLYSNTEAFF
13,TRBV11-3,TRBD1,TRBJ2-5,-,TGTGCCAGCAGCACCGGACAGGGGCGAACCCAGTACTTC,CASSTGQGRTQYF
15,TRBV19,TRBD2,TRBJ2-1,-,TGTGCCAGTAGTATCGAGGGCGGGAGTGTTAATGAGCAGTTCTTC,CASSIEGGSVNEQFF
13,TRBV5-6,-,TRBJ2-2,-,TGTGCCAGCAGCCAGGGGTTCGTCGGGGAGCTGTTTTTT,CASSQGFVGELFF
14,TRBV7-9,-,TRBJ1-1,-,TGTGCCAGCAGCCTCGACGGAGGGAACACTGAAGCTTTCTTT,CASSLDGGNTEAFF
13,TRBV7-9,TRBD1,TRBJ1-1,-,TGTGCCAGCAGCCAACAGGGGATCACTGAAGCTTTCTTT,CASSQQGITEAFF
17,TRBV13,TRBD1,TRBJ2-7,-,TGTGCCAGCAGCTTACGCGACAGGGGGCCTAGGAACTACGAGCAGTACTTC,CASSLRDRGPRNYEQYF
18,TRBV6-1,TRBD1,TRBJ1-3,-,TGTGCCAGCAGTGAGAGGGGACAGGTTGGATTCTCTGGAAACACCATATATTTT,CASSERGQVGFSGNTIYF
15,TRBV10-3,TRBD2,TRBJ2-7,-,TGTGCCATCAGCCGGCAGACTAGCGGGGGTTACGAGCAGTACTTC,CAISRQTSGGYEQYF
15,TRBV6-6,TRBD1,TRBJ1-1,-,TGTGCCAGCAGTTTACAGGGGGCGCGAGCCACTGAAGCTTTCTTT,CASSLQGARATEAFF
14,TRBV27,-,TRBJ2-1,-,TGTGCCAGCAGTTTGACAAGCATCTACAATGAGCAGTTCTTC,CASSLTSIYNEQFF
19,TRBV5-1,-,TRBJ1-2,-,TGCGCCAGCAGCTGGGGCTCCGGGGGTGAGAATACGGAGGATGATGGCTACACCTTC,CASSWGSGGENTEDDGYTF
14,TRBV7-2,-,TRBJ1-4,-,TGTGCCAGCAGCTTCATTGCAACTAATGAAAAACTGTTTTTT,CASSFIATNEKLFF
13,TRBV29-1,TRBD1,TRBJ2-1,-,TGCAGCATCACAGGGGCAGCCTACAATGAGCAGTTCTTC,CSITGAAYNEQFF
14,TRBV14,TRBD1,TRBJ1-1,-,TGTGCCAGCAGCCAGTGGACAGGGGGCACGGTAGCTTTCTTT,CASSQWTGGTVAFF
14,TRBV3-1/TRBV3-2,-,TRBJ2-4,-,TGTGCCAGCAGCCCGGGACATCCAAAAAACATTCAGTACTTC,CASSPGHPKNIQYF
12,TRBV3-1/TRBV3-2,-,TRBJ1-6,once,TGTGCCAGCAGCCAACCTAGGTCACCCCTCCACTTT,CASSQPRSPLHF
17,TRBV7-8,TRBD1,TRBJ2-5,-,TGTGCCAGCAGCTTAGGACGACAGGGTCCGTTCGTGGAGACCCAGTACTTC,CASSLGRQGPFVETQYF
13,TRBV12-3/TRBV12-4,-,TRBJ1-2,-,TGTGCCAGCACCTTACTCCCGAGCGGTGGCTACACCTTC,CASTLLPSGGYTF
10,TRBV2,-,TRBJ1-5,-,TGTGCCAGCGGGGGCCAGCCCCAGCATTTT,CASGGQPQHF